This entry lists 16 T cell receptor beta chains sequenced from one sample in a study of Ad26.COV2.S vaccination and SARS-CoV-2 variants. Repertoires were generated with immunoSEQ multiplex PCR, while TCRdb's copy carries only in-frame clones and drops some. The data show approximately 340,000 clones, with 70% to 90% seen just once and roughly 3.3% held by the top ten. Treatment denoted: roughly 18 received Ad26.COV2.S at low or high dose, single or two shots; several received placebo; per-sample allocation not given. Vaccine and placebo recipients were sampled on day 63 after the first injection. The sequences come from peripheral blood, collected in a trial of Ad26.COV2.S vaccine versus placebo. Source of these receptors: a person between 18 and 59 years old who received the Ad26.COV2.S COVID-19 vaccine or a placebo.

The chain combines TRBV11-2 with TRBJ2-7; D remains ambiguous. The CDR3 is 12 amino acids. Deletions cut 6 bases from V and 2 bases from J, with 8 bases between. The germline V gene encodes CDR1 SGHAT and CDR2 FQNNGV. CDR3 in DNA: TGTGCCAGCAGGACCTATCCCTACGAGCAGTACTTC. It encodes CASRTYPYEQYF.

The chain recombines TRBV5-1 with TRBJ2-7; no definite D call. The germline CDR1 and CDR2 sequences are SGHRS and YFSETQ. The length of the CDR3 is 12 residues. V was trimmed by 7 bases and J by 2 bases, leaving 10 bases between them. Written as DNA, the CDR3 is TGCGCCAGCCCGAGATCCCCCTACGAGCAGTACTTC. Protein product: CASPRSPYEQYF.

V gene TRBV7-2 combines with J gene TRBJ2-7, with 7 nucleotides matching TRBD2. After removal of 1 base from V and 5 bases from J, the junction contained 5 bases not matched to a gene. The CDR3 is 14 amino acids. In germline, CDR1 is SGHTA, CDR2 FQGNSA. CDR3 coding DNA: TGTGCCAGCAGCTTAGTTGGGACTATCCACGAGCAGTACTTC. As protein: CASSLVGTIHEQYF.

The chain has TRBV14 and TRBJ1-5, with D possibly being TRBD1 (5 bases). Germline assignment: CDR1 SGHDN and CDR2 FVKESK. The CDR3 is 13 residues long. The V end lost 1 base, the J end lost 4 bases, and 5 bases lay between the germline ends. In DNA form, the CDR3 reads TGTGCCAGCAGCCAAGGGGGGAATCAGCCCCAGCATTTT. Translated: CASSQGGNQPQHF.

The chain is built from TRBV21-1 and TRBJ2-3; the D segment call TRBD2 is taken from the table without a DNA check. TRBV21-1 is recorded as a pseudogene. The CDR3 consists of 17 residues. CDR3 nucleotides: TGTGCCAGCAGCAAAGCGTCATGGAGTTCCTCCACAGATACGCAGTATTTT. Translating gives CASSKASWSSSTDTQYF.

This clone showed up just once. The CDR3, as DNA: TGTGCCAGCAGTTTTTCCGGGAGGGTCACAGATACGCAGTATTTT. Translating gives CASSFSGRVTDTQYF. This rearrangement joins TRBV28 to TRBJ2-3; 8 bases fit TRBD2. Trimming took 3 bases from V and 2 from J; bases not matched to a gene: 4. The CDR3 sequence is 15 residues long. The V gene's germline CDR1 is MDHEN and CDR2 SYDVKM.

The chain joins TRBV2 to TRBJ1-5; TRBD1 agrees at 7 bases. Germline trimming cut 4 bases from V and 3 bases from J; bases unmatched to any gene: 6. Germline CDR1 reads SNHLY; CDR2 reads FYNNEI. The length of the CDR3 is 15 residues. DNA for the CDR3: TGTGCCAGCAGTGTCCGGGACAGAAACAATCAGCCCCAGCATTTT. It specifies CASSVRDRNNQPQHF.

This clone was counted once. This rearrangement joins TRBV7-2 to TRBJ1-2; no definite D call. V was pared by 5 bases and J by 8 bases, with 12 bases between. Germline V gene sequence: CDR1 SGHTA, CDR2 FQGNSA. This CDR3 comprises 12 residues. The CDR3 region is CASSRGGPGYTF. In DNA, the CDR3 is TGTGCCAGCAGCCGAGGAGGTCCGGGCTACACCTTC.

There are many counts of this clone. The J gene is TRBJ1-3, the V gene TRBV5-1, with 7 nucleotides matching TRBD1. This CDR3 comprises 16 residues. Germline-derived CDR1 and CDR2 are SGHRS and YFSETQ. V was clipped by 4 bases and J by 4 bases; unmatched bases: 11. The CDR3 here is CASSQDPGGSGNTIYF. CDR3 bases: TGCGCCAGCAGCCAAGATCCAGGGGGATCAGGAAACACCATATATTTT.

The chain carries TRBV10-3 and TRBJ2-4; TRBD2 aligns across 7 bases. Germline CDR1 is ENHRY and CDR2 is SYGVKD. The CDR3 totals 15 residues. CDR3 DNA: TGTGGGGGGAGGGGCCCCTTGGGGGCCAAAAACATTCAGTACTTC. It encodes CGGRGPLGAKNIQYF.

The chain joins TRBV18 to TRBJ1-3; D is uncertain. V dropped 2 bases and J dropped 3 bases, with 5 bases sitting between them. The CDR3 loop spans 13 amino acids. The V gene's germline CDR1 is KGHSH and CDR2 LQKENI. The CDR3 bases are TGTGCCAGCTCACCAGGTGTTGGAAACACCATATATTTT. It yields the protein CASSPGVGNTIYF.

The J gene is TRBJ1-3, the V gene TRBV5-6; maybe TRBD1 (6 bases). The V end was cut by 1 base, the J end by 3 bases, with 11 bases between. There are 15 residues in the CDR3. CDR1 and CDR2 from the germline V gene are SGHDT and YYEEEE. The DNA of the CDR3 is TGTGCCAGCAGCTTGTGGGGGGCCGTTGGAAACACCATATATTTT. The encoded protein is CASSLWGAVGNTIYF.

The J gene is TRBJ1-2, the V gene TRBV7-9; maybe TRBD1 (6 bases). V lost 5 bases to trimming and J lost 8 bases, with 18 bases between them. CDR1 SEHNR and CDR2 FQNEAQ come from the germline V gene (reference sequence). This CDR3 has 14 residues. The CDR3 bases are TGTGCCAGCAGCGTAACAGGGTTGCCAGTCGGCTACACCTTC. Translation: CASSVTGLPVGYTF.

J is TRBJ1-4 and V is TRBV4-1, with no clear D. Per the germline V gene, CDR1 is MGHRA and CDR2 is YSYEKL. V shed 0 bases and J shed 10 bases, with 9 bases lying between them. CDR3 length: 13 residues. The CDR3 protein is CASSQDRRGKLFF. The CDR3 DNA is TGCGCCAGCAGCCAAGATAGGCGGGGAAAACTGTTTTTT.

J is TRBJ2-7 and V is TRBV6-2 or TRBV6-3, with a tentative D call TRBD1 (5 bases). Germline V gene data show CDR1 as MNHEY and CDR2 as SVGEGT. The CDR3 contains 12 residues. V shed 5 bases and J shed 3 bases, with 8 bases lying between them. This chain's CDR3 is CASSADSYEQYF. In nucleotides, the CDR3 is TGTGCCAGCAGTGCCGACAGCTACGAGCAGTACTTC.

V usage is TRBV5-5 and J usage is TRBJ1-2; weak D call: TRBD1 (5 bases). Germline CDR1 and CDR2: SGHKS and YYEKEE (reference sequence). The ends were cut back, 1 base at V and 8 bases at J, with 12 bases in the middle. CDR3 length equals 13 residues. The CDR3 loop is CASSLPGWDGYTF. CDR3 nucleotide sequence: TGTGCCAGCAGCTTGCCCGGGTGGGACGGCTACACCTTC.